What follows are 29 T cell receptor beta chains derived from one specimen sequenced in a study of T-cell memory formation after mild COVID-19 listed by TCRdb under 2021. The library was prepared using 5' RACE. Reads for this sample came from an Illumina NovaSeq 6000. In-frame beta chains were kept once TCRdb had trimmed the public reads at Q25 with fastp and called clones with MiXCR. Entries that share a CDR3 protein sequence are merged under the most common genes and DNA. Here the sample has about 560,000 distinct CDR3 sequences; about a fifth occur a single time. Around 9.2% of the sample is taken by the ten largest. Input material: PBMCs or a T cell subset sorted from them (not recorded which). The receptor set was obtained from an adult woman who had mild COVID-19 (a few samples of this study predate the infection). The sample titles of this study are shuffled in the database, so cell type and time point are left out; the donor was told from shared clones.

This clonotype turned up a few times. The chain joins TRBV4-3 to TRBJ2-3; D gene uncertain. The CDR3 totals 15 residues. Trimming removed 0 bases at V and 7 bases at J, with 14 bases between. Germline CDR1 is LGHNA and CDR2 is YSLEER. DNA for the CDR3: TGCGCCAGCAGCCAAGATCGAGGCACTTTGAATACGCAGTATTTT. Translated, it gives CASSQDRGTLNTQYF.

The chain uses TRBV12-3 or TRBV12-4 and TRBJ2-1, with a tentative D call TRBD2 (6 bases). The CDR3 extends over 15 amino acids. Trimming took 5 bases from V and 12 from J, leaving 23 bases between them. CDR3 residues: CASSPTSRFPDGQFF. The CDR3 DNA follows: TGTGCCAGCAGTCCGACTAGTCGGTTTCCTGATGGGCAGTTCTTC.

This clonotype was detected a few times. The CDR3 coding sequence is TGCAGCACGGGACAGGGGTACACCGGGGAGCTGTTTTTT. It yields the protein CSTGQGYTGELFF. J is TRBJ2-2 and V is TRBV29-1, with TRBD1 identical over 10 bases. The CDR3 is made up of 13 amino acids. CDR1 and CDR2 from the germline V gene are SQVTM and ANQGSEA. The V and J ends lost 8 bases and 3 bases, in that order; junction bases with no gene match: 3.

This clonotype was found a few times. The chain is built from TRBV7-8 and TRBJ2-3; 10 bases agree with TRBD2. This CDR3 comprises 14 residues. Germline V CDR1 and CDR2: SGHVS, FQNEAQ. V dropped 3 bases and J dropped 9; count of bases not matched to a gene: 6. The CDR3 is CASSFALAGATQYF. Here the CDR3 DNA reads TGTGCCAGCAGCTTCGCTCTAGCGGGGGCGACGCAGTATTTT.

V usage is TRBV18 and J usage is TRBJ2-5, with D perhaps TRBD1 or TRBD2 (5 bases each). Trimming took 3 bases from V and 5 from J, leaving 16 bases between them. Germline values: CDR1 KGHSH, CDR2 LQKENI. The CDR3 runs to 15 residues. Written as DNA, the CDR3 is TGTGCCAGCTCACCGGGACGAGGGGCCCTGGAGACCCAGTACTTC. It translates to CASSPGRGALETQYF. Supplemented by reference TRBV18 and TRBJ2-5, the full variable domain reads NAGVMQNPRHLVRRRGQEARLRCSPMKGHSHVYWYRQLPEEGLKFMVYLQKENIIDESGMPKERFSAEFPKEGPSILRIQQVVRGDSAAYFCASSPGRGALETQYFGPGTRLLVL.

The V and J genes are TRBV3-1 and TRBJ1-1; D uncertain. Trimming took 2 bases from V and 11 from J, leaving 15 bases between them. Germline-derived CDR1 and CDR2 are LGHDT and YNNKEL (reference sequence). This CDR3 has 13 amino acids. The CDR3 spells CASSQTPEAGAFF. Here the CDR3 DNA reads TGTGCCAGCAGCCAAACCCCCGAGGCTGGGGCTTTCTTT.

The chain joins TRBV11-2 to TRBJ2-5; D not certain. CDR3 length equals 13 residues. Germline CDR1 reads SGHAT; CDR2 reads FQNNGV. With 5 bases removed from V and 5 bases from J, the gap between germline ends came to 12 bases. CDR3 in DNA: TGTGCCAGCAGCCCCACCCCACCGGAGACCCAGTACTTC. Encoded protein: CASSPTPPETQYF.

The rearrangement uses TRBV9 and TRBJ2-2; no clear D gene. The germline V and J ends were trimmed by 0 bases and 5 bases, with 8 bases remaining between them. There are 14 residues in the CDR3. The germline V gene has CDR1 SGDLS and CDR2 YYNGEE. For the CDR3, the DNA is TGTGCCAGCAGCGTAGCGATCAATACCGGGGAGCTGTTTTTT. It yields the protein CASSVAINTGELFF.

This clonotype was recorded a few times. The V and J genes are TRBV5-4 and TRBJ1-1; 7 bases agree with TRBD1. Germline CDR1 is SGHNT and CDR2 is YYREEE (reference sequence). J gave up 5 bases and V 2 bases, and 9 bases lay outside the gene matches. The CDR3 is made up of 15 amino acids. CDR3 in DNA: TGTGCCAGCAGCTTCGACGGAAGGGGACAGACTGAAGCTTTCTTT. Its translation is CASSFDGRGQTEAFF.

The CDR3 DNA is TGTGCCAGCAGCCCACAAACCGGCCGGGAAGGGACCCAGTACTTC. Its translation: CASSPQTGREGTQYF. The chain is built from TRBV7-2 and TRBJ2-5; TRBD2 is a possible D gene (5 bases). The CDR3 runs 15 residues. Trimming stripped 5 bases from V and 7 bases from J, with 20 bases between. Germline V gives CDR1 SGHTA, CDR2 FQGNSA.

In this sample, this clonotype turned up a few times. V gene TRBV11-2 combines with J gene TRBJ2-4, with no clear D. Looked up from germline, CDR1 is SGHAT and CDR2 is FQNNGV. The CDR3 length is 14 residues. The germline V and J ends were trimmed by 0 bases and 5 bases, with 8 bases remaining between them. CDR3 nucleotide sequence: TGTGCCAGCAGCTTAGACGGAATCCAAAACATTCAGTACTTC. Amino acids: CASSLDGIQNIQYF.

This clonotype was found a few times. V gene TRBV29-1 combines with J gene TRBJ2-1, with 7 bases matching TRBD1. The CDR3 is 14 residues long. From germline, CDR1 is SQVTM and CDR2 ANQGSEA. V was clipped by 4 bases and J by 3 bases; unmatched bases: 6. CDR3 residues: CSVVSAGGYNEQFF. The CDR3 DNA reads as TGCAGCGTTGTCTCGGCAGGGGGCTACAATGAGCAGTTCTTC.

This clonotype has a handful of counts. V gene TRBV9 combines with J gene TRBJ2-3; D perhaps matches TRBD2 (5 bases). CDR3 length equals 16 residues. In germline, CDR1 is SGDLS, CDR2 YYNGEE. With 0 bases removed from V and 1 base from J, the gap between germline ends came to 12 bases. The CDR3 sequence: CASSVGAGEGTDTQYF. Here the CDR3 DNA reads TGTGCCAGCAGCGTAGGGGCGGGTGAGGGCACAGATACGCAGTATTTT.

This chain connects TRBV10-3 to TRBJ1-1, with TRBD1 identical over 11 bases. From germline, CDR1 is ENHRY and CDR2 SYGVKD. The V gene end was trimmed by 6 bases and the J gene end by 3 bases; junction bases not matched to a gene: 6. The CDR3 loop spans 15 amino acids. The CDR3 coding sequence is TGTGCCATCAGGGACAGGGGGCGGCGGGACACTGAAGCTTTCTTT. Translating it yields CAIRDRGRRDTEAFF.

The rearrangement links TRBV4-1 to TRBJ2-7; D ambiguous. The germline V gene has CDR1 MGHRA and CDR2 YSYEKL. V lost 0 bases and J 3 bases, leaving 9 bases between the germline ends. The CDR3 sequence is 14 residues long. CDR3 nucleotide sequence: TGCGCCAGCAGCCAAGAGGGCTGGAACTACGAGCAGTACTTC. This encodes CASSQEGWNYEQYF.

This chain connects TRBV5-1 to TRBJ1-2; D gene unclear. With 4 bases removed from V and 0 bases from J, the gap between germline ends came to 7 bases. The CDR3 covers 13 residues. CDR1 SGHRS and CDR2 YFSETQ come from the germline V gene. The CDR3 sequence: CASSPVANYGYTF. CDR3 in DNA: TGCGCCAGCAGCCCCGTGGCTAACTATGGCTACACCTTC.

The chain employs TRBV19 and TRBJ2-1; D is unclear. CDR3 size: 14 residues. Germline CDR1 LNHDA, CDR2 SQIVND (reference sequence). Trimming removed 2 bases from V and 4 bases from J, with 9 bases in between. CDR3 bases: TGTGCCAGTAGTATAAGTGACCAATACAATGAGCAGTTCTTC. Translation: CASSISDQYNEQFF.

This chain uses TRBV6-5 with TRBJ2-3, with TRBD1 identical over 7 bases. The CDR3 extends over 15 amino acids. J gave up 1 base and V 5 bases, and 6 bases lay outside the gene matches. From germline, CDR1 is MNHEY and CDR2 SVGAGI. CDR3 in amino acids: CASSRHRGGTDTQYF. CDR3 coding DNA: TGTGCCAGCAGTAGGCACAGGGGTGGCACAGATACGCAGTATTTT.

As for this clonotype: Compared with germline, one end of the junction differs, possibly owing to a read error. CDR3 protein: CASSGQNAGELFF. The CDR3 DNA reads TGCGCCAGCAGCGGTCAGAACGCCGGGGAGCTGTTTTTT. The chain carries TRBV5-1 and TRBJ2-2; D is undetermined. The length of the CDR3 is 13 residues. Germline V gene lookup returns CDR1 SGHRS and CDR2 YFSETQ.

The gene calls are TRBV18 and TRBJ2-5; D remains unclear. Trimming removed 3 bases from V and 5 bases from J, with 13 bases in between. This CDR3 contains 14 residues. Looked up from germline, CDR1 is KGHSH and CDR2 is LQKENI. The CDR3 loop reads CASSPLKGPETQYF. CDR3 coding DNA: TGTGCCAGCTCACCGCTGAAGGGCCCCGAGACCCAGTACTTC.

Points on this clonotype: A much larger clone lies one base from this, so it may be a read error. V gene TRBV5-1 combines with J gene TRBJ1-1; D remains ambiguous. The V and J ends lost 0 bases and 1 base respectively, with 7 bases between them. The CDR3 spans 14 residues. Per the germline V gene, CDR1 is SGHRS and CDR2 is YFSETQ. For the CDR3, the DNA is TGCGCCAGCAGCTTGGAACCGACGAACACTGAAGCTTTCTTT. Protein: CASSLEPTNTEAFF.

The J gene is TRBJ1-1, the V gene TRBV29-1, with TRBD1 matching 11 bases. With 7 bases clipped from V and 3 bases from J, the junction kept 7 bases outside the gene matches. The CDR3 covers 14 residues. Germline lookup yields CDR1 SQVTM and CDR2 ANQGSEA. CDR3 coding DNA: TGCAGCGCCCAAGGGACAGGGGGGGACACTGAAGCTTTCTTT. Its protein is CSAQGTGGDTEAFF.

This clonotype was recorded a few times. V gene TRBV3-1 combines with J gene TRBJ2-1; TRBD1 matches 7 bases. V dropped 4 bases and J dropped 6; count of bases not matched to a gene: 9. Germline-derived CDR1 and CDR2 are LGHDT and YNNKEL (reference sequence). The CDR3 runs to 15 residues. For the CDR3, the DNA is TGTGCCAGCAGCCTCGGGACAGCTGTAGTCAATGAGCAGTTCTTC. Translation gives CASSLGTAVVNEQFF.

The chain has TRBV6-1 and TRBJ2-7, with D perhaps TRBD1 (6 bases). The V gene's germline CDR1 is MNHNS and CDR2 SASEGT. This CDR3 comprises 15 residues. Between the trimmed V and J ends, which lost 6 bases and 3 bases, there was a span of 18 bases. In nucleotides, the CDR3 is TGTGCCAGCAGGGACGAGACAGGTGCATTCTACGAGCAGTACTTC. Translation: CASRDETGAFYEQYF.

This clonotype came up a few times. In nucleotides, the CDR3 is TGTGCCAGCAGCGCCGACAGCTACTACGAGCAGTACTTC. Amino acids: CASSADSYYEQYF. The chain uses TRBV5-5 and TRBJ2-7; TRBD1 is a possible D gene (5 bases). The V gene lost 4 bases and the J gene lost 3 bases, with 11 bases spanning the gap. The V gene's germline CDR1 is SGHKS and CDR2 YYEKEE (reference sequence). This CDR3 spans 13 amino acids.

This clonotype was counted many times. The chain combines TRBV7-2 with TRBJ1-1; D unresolved. Trimming removed 1 base at V and 6 bases at J, with 15 bases between. This CDR3 is 15 amino acids long. Looked up from germline, CDR1 is SGHTA and CDR2 is FQGNSA. In DNA, the CDR3 is TGTGCCAGCAGCTTAGAAGTGGTTGGGATCGCTGAAGCTTTCTTT. Amino acids: CASSLEVVGIAEAFF.

This clonotype was observed a handful of times. The chain links TRBV7-2 to TRBJ2-2, with TRBD2 matching 8 bases. Germline lookup yields CDR1 SGHTA and CDR2 FQGNSA. Trimming took 5 bases from V and 3 from J; bases not matched to a gene: 14. The CDR3 consists of 18 residues. In DNA, the CDR3 is TGTGCCAGCAGCCTCCGACGGAGCGGGAGAGGATACACCGGGGAGCTGTTTTTT. Amino acids: CASSLRRSGRGYTGELFF.

The chain combines TRBV20-1 with TRBJ1-5; D is ambiguous. CDR1 and CDR2 from the germline V gene are DFQATT and SNEGSKA (reference sequence). The CDR3 has 14 residues. The germline V and J ends were trimmed by 1 base and 4 bases, with 11 bases remaining between them. The CDR3: CSARAPTTNQPQHF. CDR3 in DNA: TGCAGTGCTAGAGCCCCCACTACGAATCAGCCCCAGCATTTT.

This clonotype was seen only a few times. V is TRBV20-1 and J is TRBJ2-7; 8 bases are shared with TRBD2. Germline V gene lookup returns CDR1 DFQATT and CDR2 SNEGSKA (reference sequence). Trimming removed 3 bases from V and 4 bases from J; junction bases left unmatched: 14. This CDR3 region has 16 residues. For the CDR3, the DNA is TGCAGTGCTAGGGACCGGCGGACTAGCCGGATTTACGAGCAGTACTTC. This codes for CSARDRRTSRIYEQYF.